Below, 10 T cell receptor beta chains from the same sample are listed, as sequenced in a study of blood T cell repertoires in COVID-19. Measured with immunoSEQ multiplex PCR; TCRdb has only the in-frame clones, and not every one. Here the sample spans 120,000 or so clones, less than 90% being singletons. Sequenced: peripheral blood. These receptors came from a woman aged 25 to 45 who had recovered from COVID-19.

The V and J genes are TRBV14 and TRBJ2-7; maybe TRBD1 (6 bases). The CDR3 has 13 amino acids. The V end was cut by 3 bases, the J end by 4 bases, with 10 bases between. CDR1 and CDR2 from the germline V gene are SGHDN and FVKESK. CDR3 region: CASSQGTSYEQYF. The DNA of the CDR3 is TGTGCCAGCAGCCAGGGGACAAGTTACGAGCAGTACTTC.

CDR3 region: CSAKPMNTEAFF. The DNA for the CDR3 is TGCAGCGCAAAGCCCATGAACACTGAAGCTTTCTTT. The chain uses TRBV29-1 and TRBJ1-1, with no clear D. Trimming shortened V by 7 bases and J by 0 bases, and 9 bases separated the two germline ends. CDR1 is SQVTM and CDR2 is ANQGSEA in the germline V gene. The length of the CDR3 is 12 residues.

The chain links TRBV27 to TRBJ1-6; maybe TRBD1 (6 bases). The CDR3 totals 15 residues. V dropped 6 bases and J dropped 7 bases, with 16 bases sitting between them. Germline CDR1 MNHEY, CDR2 SMNVEV (reference sequence). This CDR3 is CASSPNGQPNSPLHF. Written as DNA, the CDR3 is TGTGCCAGCAGCCCTAACGGACAGCCGAATTCACCCCTCCACTTT.

This rearrangement joins TRBV9 to TRBJ2-2; 9 nucleotides align to TRBD2. The germline V gene encodes CDR1 SGDLS and CDR2 YYNGEE. The CDR3 consists of 15 residues. The V gene end was trimmed by 2 bases and the J gene end by 1 base; junction bases not matched to a gene: 0. CDR3 residues: CASSVTSGNTGELFF. For the CDR3, the DNA is TGTGCCAGCAGCGTGACTAGCGGGAACACCGGGGAGCTGTTTTTT.

The rearrangement uses TRBV15 and TRBJ1-5, with a weak D call TRBD1 (5 bases). Deletions cut 6 bases from V and 1 base from J, with 10 bases between. From germline, CDR1 is LNHNV and CDR2 YYDKDF (reference sequence). The CDR3 has 14 amino acids. The CDR3, as DNA: TGTGCCACCAGTCCCGGGGGGAGCAATCAGCCCCAGCATTTT. This codes for CATSPGGSNQPQHF.

V is TRBV7-6 and J is TRBJ2-7; 11 bases match TRBD2. The germline CDR1 and CDR2 sequences are SGHVS and FNYEAQ. The CDR3 runs to 16 residues. Trimming took 5 bases from V and 5 from J; bases not matched to a gene: 11. The CDR3 loop is CASSVRGLAGGDEQYF. Here the CDR3 DNA reads TGTGCCAGCAGCGTCAGAGGGCTAGCGGGGGGCGACGAGCAGTACTTC.

The chain couples TRBV7-9 to TRBJ1-1; tentative D call: TRBD1 (5 bases). Germline loops: CDR1 SEHNR, CDR2 FQNEAQ (reference sequence). The CDR3 has 14 residues. Trimming removed 5 bases from V and 6 bases from J, with 16 bases in between. CDR3 sequence (DNA): TGTGCCAGCAGCCCCGATGGGGGGAAGTCTGAAGCTTTCTTT. It is translated as CASSPDGGKSEAFF.

This chain connects TRBV19 to TRBJ1-1; TRBD1 might be the D (6 bases). The V gene's germline CDR1 is LNHDA and CDR2 SQIVND (reference sequence). Trimming left V 5 bases short and J 0 bases short, with 13 bases between. CDR3 size: 15 residues. In nucleotides, the CDR3 is TGTGCCAGTAGTTTCCCGGACAGAATGAACACTGAAGCTTTCTTT. This codes for CASSFPDRMNTEAFF. Full variable domain (missing parts from reference TRBV19 and TRBJ1-1): DGGITQSPKYLFRKEGQNVTLSCEQNLNHDAMYWYRQDPGQGLRLIYYSQIVNDFQKGDIAEGYSVSREKKESFPLTVTSAQKNPTAFYLCASSFPDRMNTEAFFGQGTRLTVV.

This rearrangement joins TRBV19 to TRBJ1-2; 7 positions agree with TRBD1. Germline V gene sequence: CDR1 LNHDA, CDR2 SQIVND (reference sequence). The CDR3 is made up of 15 amino acids. Trimming cost V 1 base and J 3 bases; bases outside gene matches: 5. In nucleotides, the CDR3 is TGTGCCAGTAGTATAGGACAGGGTAAGTACTATGGCTACACCTTC. This codes for CASSIGQGKYYGYTF. Based on the CDR3 plus reference TRBV19 and TRBJ1-2, the full variable domain is DGGITQSPKYLFRKEGQNVTLSCEQNLNHDAMYWYRQDPGQGLRLIYYSQIVNDFQKGDIAEGYSVSREKKESFPLTVTSAQKNPTAFYLCASSIGQGKYYGYTFGSGTRLTVV.

V and J are TRBV6-6 and TRBJ2-7; 10 nucleotides line up with TRBD2. V gave up 2 bases and J gave up 4 bases; unmatched junction bases: 8. There are 16 residues in the CDR3. The V gene's germline CDR1 is MNHNY and CDR2 SVGAGI (reference sequence). The CDR3 sequence: CASSYPTAGGRYEQYF. The CDR3, as DNA: TGTGCCAGCAGTTACCCAACAGCGGGGGGGCGGTACGAGCAGTACTTC.